The T cell receptor (beta chain) under discussion was sequenced for a study of blood T cell repertoires in COVID-19. Study-wide background: Collection of acute and convalescent COVID-19 samples took place in the United States, Italy and Spain. Sources were T cells, B-cell-depleted T cells, or PBMCs; the material itself was cDNA or gDNA.

Assay: immunoSEQ multiplex PCR; the TCRdb copy retains only in-frame clones and omits some. The sample holds 250,000 or so clones, 85% to 90% seen once. In its sample, this clone was seen once. Assignments of participants to cohorts depended upon their own reported clinical history. The sequence came from a woman aged 25 to 39 with acute COVID-19. Sequencing used PBMCs or T cells enriched from blood (not recorded which).

This chain's CDR3 is CASSPDGLAGDNEQFF. The DNA for the CDR3 is TGTGCCAGCAGCCCAGACGGACTAGCGGGAGATAATGAGCAGTTCTTC. The V call is TRBV7-9, the J call TRBJ2-1, with TRBD2 matching over 13 bases. The germline V gene has CDR1 SEHNR and CDR2 FQNEAQ (reference sequence). The CDR3 extends over 16 amino acids. V lost 5 bases, J lost 7 bases, and 8 bases stayed unmatched.